Each of the 5 T cell receptor beta chains below was sequenced from the same sample in a study of T cell responses to AZD1222 COVID-19 vaccine. TCRdb's copy holds only in-frame clones and misses some; the assay was immunoSEQ multiplex PCR. The table includes about 270,000 clones, 94% detected once. This specimen was peripheral blood, taken 28 days after the second AZD1222 dose. All receptors come from an adult who received the AZD1222 COVID-19 vaccine.

This chain links TRBV6-5 with TRBJ2-7, with D perhaps TRBD1 or TRBD2 (7 bases each). The CDR3 has 16 residues. Trimming shortened V by 2 bases and J by 5 bases, and 19 bases separated the two germline ends. Germline V gives CDR1 MNHEY, CDR2 SVGAGI. The CDR3 sequence is CASSYESGQGGHEQYF. The CDR3 DNA reads as TGTGCCAGCAGTTACGAATCCGGGCAGGGGGGGCACGAGCAGTACTTC.

This clone was seen once. The chain is built from TRBV27 and TRBJ2-7; 13 nucleotides match TRBD2. The CDR3 extends over 18 amino acids. The germline V gene has CDR1 MNHEY and CDR2 SMNVEV (reference sequence). V gave up 5 bases and J gave up 5 bases; unmatched junction bases: 15. Here the CDR3 DNA reads TGTGCCAGCAGTACCTACCAGGGGGGGACTAGCGGGGCTAACGAGCAGTACTTC. This translates into CASSTYQGGTSGANEQYF.

This clone was counted a few times. V is TRBV28 and J is TRBJ1-5; D is uncertain. The V end lost 7 bases, the J end lost 2 bases, and 15 bases lay between the germline ends. CDR1 MDHEN and CDR2 SYDVKM come from the germline V gene. This CDR3 comprises 15 residues. In nucleotides, the CDR3 is TGTGCCAGCACCCTCAGTCAGATCGGCAATCAGCCCCAGCATTTT. Translating it yields CASTLSQIGNQPQHF.

With respect to this clone: The same CDR3 can be traced to other DNA sequences in this sample. The rearrangement uses TRBV5-1 and TRBJ1-1, with D unresolved. The CDR3 contains 14 residues. V was cut by 2 bases and J by 2 bases, with 10 bases left in between. Germline lookup yields CDR1 SGHRS and CDR2 YFSETQ. The CDR3 DNA sequence: TGCGCCAGCAGCTTAGAAACAGCCAACACTGAAGCTTTCTTT. Translating it yields CASSLETANTEAFF.

The chain links TRBV4-1 to TRBJ2-1, with TRBD2 matching 12 bases. CDR1 is MGHRA and CDR2 is YSYEKL in the germline V gene. The CDR3 is 16 residues long. V was clipped by 0 bases and J by 7 bases; unmatched bases: 4. In DNA form, the CDR3 reads TGCGCCAGCAGCCAAGAGGGTCTAGCGGGAGGGAATGAGCAGTTCTTC. Its protein product is CASSQEGLAGGNEQFF.